This passage covers 20 T cell receptor beta chains from one sample sequenced in a study of cytomegalovirus exposure and HLA in healthy donors. Researchers ran the PCR with 60 Vbeta and 13 Jbeta primers. TCRdb's table, derived via immunoSEQ multiplex PCR, lists solely in-frame clones and lacks some. The table includes about 200,000 clones, under 90% detected once. Sequenced sample: PBMCs. Source of these receptors: a boy younger than 10 in good health and CMV-seronegative.

This chain connects TRBV4-3 to TRBJ1-1; D call uncertain. Trimming took off 0 bases at V and 3 bases at J, with 5 bases between the two ends. Germline values: CDR1 LGHNA, CDR2 YSLEER. The CDR3 spans 13 residues. The CDR3 region has the DNA TGCGCCAGCAGCCAAGAAACAGACACTGAAGCTTTCTTT. Translation gives CASSQETDTEAFF.

The rearrangement joins TRBV25-1 to TRBJ2-7; a weak D match, TRBD1 (6 bases). Trimming shortened V by 9 bases and J by 5 bases, and 14 bases separated the two germline ends. CDR3 length: 12 amino acids. Germline V gene lookup returns CDR1 MGHDK and CDR2 SYGVNS. The CDR3 sequence is CASTGFMDEQYF. Here the CDR3 DNA reads TGTGCCAGTACAGGGTTTATGGACGAGCAGTACTTC.

This chain connects TRBV19 to TRBJ1-6, with D possibly being TRBD1 (5 bases). The V end was cut by 7 bases, the J end by 8 bases, with 18 bases between. Germline CDR1 is LNHDA and CDR2 is SQIVND (reference sequence). The CDR3 is made up of 15 amino acids. In DNA, the CDR3 is TGTGCCAGTACCCGGGGGGGGTTGAAGGATTCACCCCTCCACTTT. Residues: CASTRGGLKDSPLHF.

J is TRBJ1-2 and V is TRBV7-9; no clear D gene. The CDR3 has 17 residues. Trimming pared 4 bases from V and 0 bases from J, leaving 18 bases between. Germline-derived CDR1 and CDR2 are SEHNR and FQNEAQ (reference sequence). The CDR3 DNA sequence: TGTGCCAGCAGCTCCCTCCGAGGTCGGTCCGCTAACTATGGCTACACCTTC. Translated: CASSSLRGRSANYGYTF.

The V gene is TRBV9, the J gene TRBJ2-2; tentatively, D is TRBD2 (7 bases). Between the trimmed V and J ends, which lost 4 bases and 2 bases, there was a span of 18 bases. This CDR3 spans 17 amino acids. In germline, CDR1 is SGDLS, CDR2 YYNGEE. CDR3 in amino acids: CASSPRGVAGNTGELFF. DNA of the CDR3: TGTGCCAGCAGCCCAAGGGGGGTAGCGGGTAACACCGGGGAGCTGTTTTTT.

This chain uses TRBV18 with TRBJ1-2; the D gene is possibly TRBD1 (5 bases). From germline, CDR1 is KGHSH and CDR2 LQKENI. The CDR3 contains 14 residues. V lost 3 bases and J lost 0, with 8 bases in between. The CDR3 here is CASSPTGSNYGYTF. The CDR3 bases are TGTGCCAGCTCACCTACAGGTTCTAACTATGGCTACACCTTC.

The CDR3 region has the DNA TGTGCCAGCAGCTTTGGGCGACGGCACGTGGGTGGCTACACCTTC. Translation: CASSFGRRHVGGYTF. The gene calls are TRBV5-6 and TRBJ1-2, with D unresolved. Germline loops: CDR1 SGHDT, CDR2 YYEEEE. This CDR3 has 15 residues. The V end was cut by 2 bases, the J end by 7 bases, with 18 bases between. The whole variable domain, filled in from reference TRBV5-6 and TRBJ1-2, reads DAGVTQSPTHLIKTRGQQVTLRCSPKSGHDTVSWYQQALGQGPQFIFQYYEEEERQRGNFPDRFSGHQFPNYSSELNVNALLLGDSALYLCASSFGRRHVGGYTFGSGTRLTVV.

The genes are TRBV7-2 and TRBJ1-2; possibly TRBD1 for D (5 bases). Germline V lookup: CDR1 SGHTA, CDR2 FQGNSA. This CDR3 spans 13 amino acids. V lost 3 bases to trimming and J lost 3 bases, with 8 bases between them. CDR3 amino acids: CASSLGQHYGYTF. For the CDR3, the DNA is TGTGCCAGCAGCTTGGGGCAGCACTATGGCTACACCTTC.

V usage is TRBV6-1 and J usage is TRBJ1-6, with 8 nucleotides matching TRBD1. Germline V gene sequence: CDR1 MNHNS, CDR2 SASEGT. This CDR3 is 15 amino acids long. J gave up 10 bases and V 5 bases, and 10 bases lay outside the gene matches. For the CDR3, the DNA is TGTGCCAGCAGTATTCGGACAGGGTTCGGCTCACCCCTCCACTTT. Translating it yields CASSIRTGFGSPLHF.

J is TRBJ1-5 and V is TRBV29-1; 7 bases align to TRBD1. Germline V gene data show CDR1 as SQVTM and CDR2 as ANQGSEA. The CDR3 length is 13 residues. Germline trimming cut 4 bases from V and 5 bases from J; bases unmatched to any gene: 5. The CDR3 reads CSVATGLHQPQHF. Written as DNA, the CDR3 is TGCAGCGTTGCGACAGGGCTACATCAGCCCCAGCATTTT.

This chain links TRBV6-4 with TRBJ2-2; 7 nucleotides align to TRBD1. Trimming at V came to 6 bases and at J to 6 bases, leaving 7 bases not matched to a gene. This CDR3 spans 14 amino acids. Germline CDR1 MRHNA, CDR2 SNTAGT. CDR3 region: CASRVTQGSGELFF. The CDR3 nucleotides are TGTGCCAGCAGGGTTACACAGGGGTCCGGGGAGCTGTTTTTT.

This clone has only a few counts. The rearrangement uses TRBV5-1 and TRBJ1-1; 9 bases are shared with TRBD1. CDR1 and CDR2 from the germline V gene are SGHRS and YFSETQ. V trimming: 5 bases; J trimming: 8 bases; junction bases outside the gene matches: 4. CDR3 length equals 12 residues. CDR3 nucleotides: TGCGCCAGCAGAGGGACAGGGTCCGAAGCTTTCTTT. This codes for CASRGTGSEAFF.

The rearrangement uses TRBV4-3 and TRBJ2-1, with 9 bases lining up with TRBD1. V was pared by 2 bases and J by 13 bases, with 6 bases of the junction left unmatched. The V gene's germline CDR1 is LGHNA and CDR2 YSLEER. The CDR3 runs to 13 residues. CDR3 sequence reads: CASSQRRQGVQFF. The DNA of the CDR3 is TGCGCCAGCAGCCAAAGACGACAGGGGGTACAGTTCTTC.

The rearrangement uses TRBV27 and TRBJ1-6; a possible D gene is TRBD1 (5 bases). The germline CDR1 and CDR2 sequences are MNHEY and SMNVEV (reference sequence). Between the trimmed V and J ends, which lost 5 bases and 3 bases, there was a span of 20 bases. The CDR3 runs 18 residues. CDR3 in DNA: TGTGCCAGCAGTCCCCGGGGCAGGCAGGGACTCTATAATTCACCCCTCCACTTT. It yields the protein CASSPRGRQGLYNSPLHF.

The gene calls are TRBV2 and TRBJ1-5; 11 bases agree with TRBD1. With V trimmed by 5 bases and J by 5 bases, 2 bases remained unmatched. Germline CDR1 SNHLY, CDR2 FYNNEI. CDR3 size: 14 residues. The CDR3 nucleotides are TGTGCCAGCAGTAAGGGACAGGGGGATCAGCCCCAGCATTTT. It specifies CASSKGQGDQPQHF.

This clone was recorded a few times. The chain recombines TRBV5-6 with TRBJ2-1, with D maybe TRBD2 (7 bases). Germline V gene sequence: CDR1 SGHDT, CDR2 YYEEEE. The ends were cut back, 1 base at V and 2 bases at J, with 10 bases in the middle. CDR3 size: 15 residues. This CDR3 reads CASSLRGGTYNEQFF. The CDR3 DNA is TGTGCCAGCAGCTTGAGGGGGGGAACCTACAATGAGCAGTTCTTC.

The chain links TRBV7-9 to TRBJ1-1; possibly TRBD1 for D (6 bases). CDR1 SEHNR and CDR2 FQNEAQ come from the germline V gene (reference sequence). The germline V and J ends were trimmed by 7 bases and 1 base, with 13 bases remaining between them. The CDR3 totals 14 residues. The DNA of the CDR3 is TGTGCCAGCACCCCAGGGGAGTGGAACACTGAAGCTTTCTTT. It is translated as CASTPGEWNTEAFF.

The chain is built from TRBV7-3 and TRBJ2-6; 7 bases line up with TRBD1. Looked up from germline, CDR1 is SGHTA and CDR2 is FQGTGA. J lost 3 bases, V lost 5 bases, and 4 bases had no gene match. This CDR3 region has 15 residues. CDR3 bases: TGTGCCAGCAGCCTCCAGGGGGTTGGGGCCAACGTCCTGACTTTC. It codes for CASSLQGVGANVLTF. Together with reference TRBV7-3 and TRBJ2-6, the CDR3 gives the full variable domain: GAGVSQTPSNKVTEKGKYVELRCDPISGHTALYWYRQSLGQGPEFLIYFQGTGAADDSGLPNDRFFAVRPEGSVSTLKIQRTERGDSAVYLCASSLQGVGANVLTFGAGSRLTVL.

The J gene is TRBJ2-1, the V gene TRBV4-1, with a tentative D call TRBD2 (5 bases). Germline CDR1 MGHRA, CDR2 YSYEKL. The CDR3 consists of 15 residues. V was clipped by 0 bases and J by 5 bases, with 11 bases between them. CDR3: CASSQDLDWDNEQFF. CDR3 bases: TGCGCCAGCAGCCAAGATTTGGACTGGGACAATGAGCAGTTCTTC.

In nucleotides, the CDR3 is TGTGGCACAGGGGTTCGAGAAAAACTGTTTTTT. Translating gives CGTGVREKLFF. This chain uses TRBV19 with TRBJ1-4; TRBD1 matches at 7 bases. Germline-derived CDR1 and CDR2 are LNHDA and SQIVND (reference sequence). CDR3 length: 11 residues.